This T cell receptor (beta chain) appears in the sequencing data of a study of T cells in women clearing cervical HPV infection. Looking at the study overall: Controls were women whose single incident HPV16 infection cleared within 12 months without precancer or cancer. For cases, blood was sampled a median about 160 days after lesion detection, interquartile range roughly 85 to 220 days. General study points: TRBV6-7 relative abundance averaged approximately 0.1% in cases and around 0.17% in controls.

The germline gives CDR1 SGHAT, CDR2 FQNNGV. The CDR3 loop spans 15 amino acids. V lost 4 bases and J lost 3, with 13 bases in between. Average input was approximately 1,200 ng genomic DNA for immunoSEQ TCR beta CDR3 amplification. Sequenced by immunoSEQ multiplex PCR; TCRdb stores in-frame clones only, minus some. The sample includes about 24,000 clones. As regards this clone: Antigen: not known. Read data end 3 residues before the CDR3 end; the end is taken from the germline J gene.

V is TRBV11-2 and J is TRBJ1-5; D remains unclear. Sequenced input: blood buffy coat. This clonotype was obtained from a woman between 18 and 69 years old with a cervical HPV16 infection that either progressed to CIN3+ or cleared (not recorded which). CDR3 amino acids: CASSSLTGSNQPQHF. The CDR3 bases that were read are TGTGCCAGCAGCTCCCTGACTGGATCCAATCAGCCC.